The 21 T cell receptor beta chains in this list originate from one sample, sequenced in a study of cytotoxic CD8 clonotypes in ibrutinib-treated CLL. The repertoire was sequenced with immunoSEQ multiplex PCR; TCRdb's copy has only in-frame clones and lacks some. This table holds 250,000 to 350,000 clones, less than 85% found once. The starting material was PBMCs, obtained at disease progression, from a patient treated with ibrutinib. The receptors were sampled from a human donor with chronic lymphocytic leukemia.

V usage is TRBV9 and J usage is TRBJ2-7; a weak D match, TRBD1 (5 bases). V dropped 3 bases and J dropped 0 bases, with 7 bases sitting between them. Germline CDR1 reads SGDLS; CDR2 reads YYNGEE. The CDR3 has 13 residues. CDR3 DNA sequence: TGTGCCAGCAGCGATGGGGCCTCCTACGAGCAGTACTTC. It specifies CASSDGASYEQYF. Full variable domain (rest looked up from reference TRBV9 and TRBJ2-7): DSGVTQTPKHLITATGQRVTLRCSPRSGDLSVYWYQQSLDQGLQFLIQYYNGEERAKGNILERFSAQQFPDLHSELNLSSLELGDSALYFCASSDGASYEQYFGPGTRLTVT.

The rearrangement uses TRBV6-6 and TRBJ2-1; D may be TRBD2 (6 bases). V gave up 4 bases and J gave up 9 bases, with 16 bases separating them. The CDR3 spans 14 residues. CDR1 is MNHNY and CDR2 is SVGAGI in the germline V gene (reference sequence). CDR3 nucleotides: TGTGCCAGCAGTTTGCTTACGGGAGTAGGTGAGCAGTTCTTC. Residues: CASSLLTGVGEQFF.

DNA of the CDR3: TGTGCCAGCAGCTTCATCGGCGGGGGGTCTGGAAACACCATATATTTT. This codes for CASSFIGGGSGNTIYF. This sequence joins TRBV7-9 and TRBJ1-3; tentatively, D is TRBD1 (5 bases). The ends were cut back, 3 bases at V and 1 base at J, with 13 bases in the middle. Germline V gene sequence: CDR1 SEHNR, CDR2 FQNEAQ (reference sequence). The length of the CDR3 is 16 residues.

The chain combines TRBV5-1 with TRBJ2-7; D perhaps matches TRBD1 (6 bases). The CDR3 contains 13 residues. V lost 2 bases and J 7 bases, leaving 13 bases between the germline ends. Germline-derived CDR1 and CDR2 are SGHRS and YFSETQ. The CDR3 DNA reads TGCGCCAGCAGCTTAACAGGGAAACGGGAGCAGTACTTC. Translated: CASSLTGKREQYF.

This rearrangement joins TRBV15 to TRBJ2-3; 15 bases align to TRBD2. The CDR3 is made up of 18 amino acids. With V trimmed by 5 bases and J by 5 bases, 11 bases remained unmatched. Germline lookup yields CDR1 LNHNV and CDR2 YYDKDF (reference sequence). The CDR3 loop reads CATSLRGLAGGPGDTQYF. In nucleotides, the CDR3 is TGTGCCACCAGCCTTAGAGGACTAGCGGGGGGGCCGGGAGATACGCAGTATTTT.

The rearrangement uses TRBV4-1 and TRBJ2-7; TRBD1 matches at 11 bases. The germline V gene has CDR1 MGHRA and CDR2 YSYEKL. The CDR3 has 15 residues. J lost 2 bases, V lost 5 bases, and 5 bases had no gene match. The CDR3 reads CASSGPGQGAYEQYF. The CDR3 region has the DNA TGCGCCAGCAGCGGACCGGGACAGGGGGCCTACGAGCAGTACTTC.

V usage is TRBV19 and J usage is TRBJ1-4; unclear D gene. This CDR3 spans 14 amino acids. Trimming took 7 bases from V and 6 from J, leaving 15 bases between them. The germline V gene has CDR1 LNHDA and CDR2 SQIVND (reference sequence). The CDR3 sequence: CASTVMGEDEKLFF. DNA of the CDR3: TGTGCCAGTACGGTTATGGGCGAGGATGAAAAACTGTTTTTT.

This chain uses TRBV5-4 with TRBJ2-4; 7 nucleotides align to TRBD1. Germline V gene data show CDR1 as SGHNT and CDR2 as YYREEE (reference sequence). Losses at the gene ends were 0 bases for V and 7 bases for J; bases not matched to a gene: 7. This CDR3 contains 15 residues. CDR3 sequence reads: CASSLATGVRNIQYF. For the CDR3, the DNA is TGTGCCAGCAGCTTGGCCACAGGGGTTCGGAACATTCAGTACTTC.

V gene TRBV20-1 combines with J gene TRBJ2-7, with D tentatively TRBD2 (6 bases). The CDR3 is made up of 11 amino acids. V lost 4 bases and J lost 11, with 15 bases in between. CDR1 DFQATT and CDR2 SNEGSKA come from the germline V gene (reference sequence). The CDR3 region has the DNA TGCAGTGCTACTAATATTGCGGGAAAGTACTTC. It yields the protein CSATNIAGKYF.

The chain uses TRBV7-3 and TRBJ2-7; 9 nucleotides match TRBD2. The germline V gene has CDR1 SGHTA and CDR2 FQGTGA. J was trimmed by 7 bases and V by 2 bases; bases with no gene match: 18. This CDR3 region has 18 residues. CDR3 residues: CASSLAGTSSARGQEQYF. The CDR3 DNA reads as TGTGCCAGCAGCTTAGCAGGGACTAGCAGTGCTCGCGGTCAGGAGCAGTACTTC. Based on the CDR3 plus reference TRBV7-3 and TRBJ2-7, the full variable domain is GAGVSQTPSNKVTEKGKYVELRCDPISGHTALYWYRQSLGQGPEFLIYFQGTGAADDSGLPNDRFFAVRPEGSVSTLKIQRTERGDSAVYLCASSLAGTSSARGQEQYFGPGTRLTVT.

This clone was counted once. The rearrangement joins TRBV5-1 to TRBJ2-7; D uncertain. The CDR3 has 16 amino acids. Trimming removed 7 bases from V and 2 bases from J, with 22 bases in between. Germline lookup yields CDR1 SGHRS and CDR2 YFSETQ. This CDR3 reads CASALGQATSPYEQYF. The CDR3 DNA follows: TGCGCCAGCGCCCTAGGCCAGGCCACATCCCCCTACGAGCAGTACTTC.

The chain joins TRBV2 to TRBJ2-5; D call uncertain. CDR3 length: 13 amino acids. Germline V lookup: CDR1 SNHLY, CDR2 FYNNEI. V lost 3 bases and J 0 bases, leaving 5 bases between the germline ends. CDR3 bases: TGTGCCAGCAGTGATCGGTACCAAGAGACCCAGTACTTC. This sequence encodes CASSDRYQETQYF.

J is TRBJ1-2 and V is TRBV18; the D is unclear. This CDR3 spans 13 amino acids. The V and J ends lost 1 base and 3 bases respectively, with 6 bases between them. Germline V gene data show CDR1 as KGHSH and CDR2 as LQKENI. As DNA, the CDR3 is TGTGCCAGCTCACCACAGGAATACTATGGCTACACCTTC. Amino acid sequence: CASSPQEYYGYTF.

This chain joins TRBV10-3 and TRBJ2-2; 10 nucleotides line up with TRBD2. Germline trimming cut 6 bases from V and 1 base from J; bases unmatched to any gene: 5. Germline values: CDR1 ENHRY, CDR2 SYGVKD. The CDR3 loop spans 16 amino acids. CDR3 region: CAISLTSGENTGELFF. Here the CDR3 DNA reads TGTGCCATCAGCCTTACTAGCGGGGAGAACACCGGGGAGCTGTTTTTT.

In this sample, this clone turned up once. The CDR3 protein is CASSLLAGLYGYTF. In DNA form, the CDR3 reads TGTGCCAGCAGTTTATTGGCAGGGCTCTATGGCTACACCTTC. The rearrangement joins TRBV28 to TRBJ1-2; possibly TRBD1 for D (5 bases). CDR3 length: 14 amino acids. CDR1 and CDR2 (germline): MDHEN, SYDVKM. The V and J ends lost 1 base and 4 bases respectively, with 10 bases between them.

CDR3 coding DNA: TGTGCCAGCTCGAGTGGGCAGAATGAAAAACTGTTTTTT. This sequence encodes CASSSGQNEKLFF. V is TRBV18 and J is TRBJ1-4; D not certain. The CDR3 has 13 amino acids. V was cut by 6 bases and J by 5 bases, with 10 bases left in between. Germline loops: CDR1 KGHSH, CDR2 LQKENI. Full variable domain (remainder filled in from reference TRBV18 and TRBJ1-4): NAGVMQNPRHLVRRRGQEARLRCSPMKGHSHVYWYRQLPEEGLKFMVYLQKENIIDESGMPKERFSAEFPKEGPSILRIQQVVRGDSAAYFCASSSGQNEKLFFGSGTQLSVL.

V usage is TRBV2 and J usage is TRBJ2-1, with D unclear. CDR3 length: 15 amino acids. Looked up from germline, CDR1 is SNHLY and CDR2 is FYNNEI. The V gene lost 2 bases and the J gene lost 0 bases, with 8 bases spanning the gap. For the CDR3, the DNA is TGTGCCAGCAGTGAATACAGAGGCTCCTACAATGAGCAGTTCTTC. Translation: CASSEYRGSYNEQFF.

The chain combines TRBV11-2 with TRBJ1-2; D is perhaps TRBD1 (6 bases). The V end lost 1 base, the J end lost 8 bases, and 11 bases lay between the germline ends. CDR1 is SGHAT and CDR2 is FQNNGV in the germline V gene. This CDR3 contains 13 residues. CDR3 residues: CASSLAGAWGYTF. For the CDR3, the DNA is TGTGCCAGCAGCTTAGCAGGGGCTTGGGGCTACACCTTC.

Written as DNA, the CDR3 is TGTGCCAGCCACCGGAATAGCAATCAGCCCCAGCATTTT. It encodes CASHRNSNQPQHF. V usage is TRBV2 and J usage is TRBJ1-5, with unresolved D. Trimming removed 8 bases from V and 0 bases from J, with 8 bases in between. The CDR3 totals 13 residues. CDR1 and CDR2 (germline): SNHLY, FYNNEI.

This rearrangement joins TRBV15 to TRBJ2-3, with D tentatively TRBD1 (6 bases). Looked up from germline, CDR1 is LNHNV and CDR2 is YYDKDF (reference sequence). This CDR3 is built from 16 residues. The V and J ends lost 3 bases and 0 bases respectively, with 13 bases between them. The CDR3 here is CATSSPGDLSTDTQYF. Here the CDR3 DNA reads TGTGCCACCAGCAGCCCAGGGGATCTAAGCACAGATACGCAGTATTTT.

The rearrangement uses TRBV10-1 and TRBJ2-5, with 7 bases fitting TRBD1. Losses at the gene ends were 0 bases for V and 5 bases for J; bases not matched to a gene: 6. Germline V gene data show CDR1 as WNHNN and CDR2 as SYGVQD (reference sequence). The CDR3 contains 15 residues. CDR3 sequence (DNA): TGCGCCAGCAGTGAGTCTGGCCAGGGGGTTGAGACCCAGTACTTC. Its translation is CASSESGQGVETQYF.